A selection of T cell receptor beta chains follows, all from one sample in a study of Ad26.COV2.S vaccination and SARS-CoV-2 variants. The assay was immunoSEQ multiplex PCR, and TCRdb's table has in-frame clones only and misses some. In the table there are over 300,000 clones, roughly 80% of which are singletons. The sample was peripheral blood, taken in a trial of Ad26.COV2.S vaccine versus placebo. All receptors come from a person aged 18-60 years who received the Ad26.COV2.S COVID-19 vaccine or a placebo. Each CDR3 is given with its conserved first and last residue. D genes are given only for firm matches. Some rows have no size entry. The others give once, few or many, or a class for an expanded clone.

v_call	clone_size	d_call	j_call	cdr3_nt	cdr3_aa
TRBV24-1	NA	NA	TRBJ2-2	TGTGCCACCAGTGATTTGCACGGATCCGGGGAGCTGTTTTTT	CATSDLHGSGELFF
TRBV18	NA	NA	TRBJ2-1	TGTGCCAGCTCACCAGACAGAAACAATGAGCAGTTCTTC	CASSPDRNNEQFF
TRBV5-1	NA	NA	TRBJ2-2	TGCGCCAGCAGCCCCCAGGGTCGGACCGGGGAGCTGTTTTTT	CASSPQGRTGELFF
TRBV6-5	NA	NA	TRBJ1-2	TGTGCCAGCAGTTACGGACAGAACTATGGCTACACCTTC	CASSYGQNYGYTF
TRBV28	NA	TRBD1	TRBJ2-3	TGTGCCAGCAGAGGCTACAGGGGGCGTGACGGCACAGATACGCAGTATTTT	CASRGYRGRDGTDTQYF
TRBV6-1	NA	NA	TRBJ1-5	TGTGCCAGCAGTGAAGGGGGGATGTTTCAGCCCCAGCATTTT	CASSEGGMFQPQHF
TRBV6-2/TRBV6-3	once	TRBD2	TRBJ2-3	TGTGCCAGCAGTTATCCCCCTTTCTTAGCGGGAGTGGGAACAGATACGCAGTATTTT	CASSYPPFLAGVGTDTQYF
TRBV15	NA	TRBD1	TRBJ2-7	TGTGCCACCAGCAGTGGACAGGGGGACTACGAGCAGTACTTC	CATSSGQGDYEQYF
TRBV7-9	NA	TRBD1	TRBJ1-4	TGTGCCAGCAGCCCACAGGGGAGGAACGAAAAACTGTTTTTT	CASSPQGRNEKLFF
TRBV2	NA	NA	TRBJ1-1	TGTGCCAGCAGTGAAGTACAAATATACACTGAAGCTTTCTTT	CASSEVQIYTEAFF
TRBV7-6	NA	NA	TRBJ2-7	TGTGCCAGCAGCCTGTCCTACGAGCAGTACTTC	CASSLSYEQYF
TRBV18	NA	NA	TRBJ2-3	TGTGCCAGCTCACCACCCGCTAGACCAGATACGCAGTATTTT	CASSPPARPDTQYF
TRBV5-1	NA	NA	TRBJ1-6	TGCGCCAGCAGCCAAGGATCACCCCTCCACTTT	CASSQGSPLHF
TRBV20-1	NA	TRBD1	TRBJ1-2	TGCAGTGCTAGTCGAGGGGGCGCAAAGGATGGCTACACCTTC	CSASRGGAKDGYTF
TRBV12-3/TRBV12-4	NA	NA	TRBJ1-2	TGTGCCAGCAGTTCTAACACTCGTGGCTACACCTTC	CASSSNTRGYTF
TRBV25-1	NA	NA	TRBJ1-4	TGTGCCAGCAGTCCAAAGGGGACTCCTAATGAAAAACTGTTTTTT	CASSPKGTPNEKLFF
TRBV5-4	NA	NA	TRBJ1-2	TGTGCCAGCAGCGGAAATGGCTATGGCTACACCTTC	CASSGNGYGYTF
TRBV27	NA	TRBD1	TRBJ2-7	TGTGCCAGCAGTTGGACAGGAAGCTACGAGCAGTACTTC	CASSWTGSYEQYF
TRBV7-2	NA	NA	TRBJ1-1	TGTGCCAGCAGCTTCTCAGGACGCCTTGAAGCTTTCTTT	CASSFSGRLEAFF
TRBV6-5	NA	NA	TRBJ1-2	TGTGCCAGCCTTATAGGAGGGCCAGAGGGCTACACCTTC	CASLIGGPEGYTF
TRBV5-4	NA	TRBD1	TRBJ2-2	TGTGCCAGCAGCCGGGGGGACAGGGGACTAAGCGGGGAGCTGTTTTTT	CASSRGDRGLSGELFF
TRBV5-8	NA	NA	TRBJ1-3	TGTGCCAGCAGCTTGTGGGTTTCCTCTGGAAACACCATATATTTT	CASSLWVSSGNTIYF
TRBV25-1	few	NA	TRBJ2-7	TGTGCCAGCAGTGAACCAGATGGCAGGGGAAACTCCTACGAGCAGTACTTC	CASSEPDGRGNSYEQYF
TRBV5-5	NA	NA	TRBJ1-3	TGTGCCAGCAGCTTGGAGGGGATTTCTGGAAACACCATATATTTT	CASSLEGISGNTIYF
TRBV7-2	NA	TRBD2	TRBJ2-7	TGTGCCAGCAGCTTAGGGTTTAGCGGGGGGTACCCCTACGAGCAGTACTTC	CASSLGFSGGYPYEQYF
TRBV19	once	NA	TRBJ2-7	TGTGCCAGTAGTATAAGTTCGCACAACGAGCAGTACTTC	CASSISSHNEQYF
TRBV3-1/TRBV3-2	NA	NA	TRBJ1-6	TGTGCCAGCAGCCAAACAGGGCTAAATTCACCCCTCCACTTT	CASSQTGLNSPLHF
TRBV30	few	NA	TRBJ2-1	TGTGCCTGGACCAGCCTTACAGGGACTGCCTACAATGAGCAGTTCTTC	CAWTSLTGTAYNEQFF
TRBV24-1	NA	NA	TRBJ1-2	TGTGCCACCAGTGATACGGGACGGAGCTATGGCTACACCTTC	CATSDTGRSYGYTF
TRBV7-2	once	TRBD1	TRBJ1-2	TGTGCCAGCAGCCTACGGTCCGCGACAGGGGTTGGGGGCTACACCTTC	CASSLRSATGVGGYTF